A selection of T cell receptor beta chains follows, all from one sample in a study of control samples from healthy donors and cancer patients. TCRdb's copy holds only in-frame clones and misses some; the assay was immunoSEQ multiplex PCR. This table holds 100,000 to 150,000 clones, more than 75% found once. The sample taken for sequencing was blood. Receptors were obtained from a man between 18 and 29 years old in good health. Both conserved end residues are part of each CDR3. Each record gives: clone size, J gene, D gene, V gene, CDR3 protein, CDR3 DNA. The D gene is left open where the match is weak. Rows give clone size only sometimes, using once, few, many, or a class for an expanded clone.

.,TRBJ2-6,TRBD1,TRBV5-5,CASSPRTGLSSGANVLTF,TGTGCCAGCAGCCCCCGGACAGGCCTAAGCTCTGGGGCCAACGTCCTGACTTTC
.,TRBJ1-1,.,TRBV23-1,CASSHMPEGCTEAFF,TGCGCCAGCAGCCATATGCCGGAGGGTTGCACTGAAGCTTTCTTT
once,TRBJ2-7,.,TRBV9,CASSVSGSDEQYF,TGTGCCAGCAGCGTATCCGGGAGTGACGAGCAGTACTTC
.,TRBJ2-1,.,TRBV5-1,CASSLNIGNEQFF,TGCGCCAGCAGCCTTAATATAGGCAATGAGCAGTTCTTC
.,TRBJ2-5,.,TRBV20-1,CSARPSKTQYF,TGCAGTGCTAGACCCTCAAAGACCCAGTACTTC
.,TRBJ2-2,.,TRBV29-1,CSVVRVTGELFF,TGCAGCGTTGTTAGAGTGACCGGGGAGCTGTTTTTT
.,TRBJ1-2,.,TRBV6-2/TRBV6-3,CASSYEQYYGYTF,TGTGCCAGCAGTTACGAACAGTACTATGGCTACACCTTC
.,TRBJ1-6,TRBD1,TRBV6-1,CASSDHRGANSPLHF,TGTGCCAGCAGTGATCACAGGGGTGCGAATTCACCCCTCCACTTT
.,TRBJ2-7,TRBD1,TRBV12-3/TRBV12-4,CASSRTGAYEQYF,TGTGCCAGCAGTCGGACAGGAGCCTACGAGCAGTACTTC
.,TRBJ1-4,.,TRBV18,CASSIGAPTNEKLFF,TGTGCCAGCTCAATCGGGGCCCCCACTAATGAAAAACTGTTTTTT
.,TRBJ2-4,.,TRBV7-2,CASRYHGTQNIQYF,TGTGCCAGCAGATACCACGGGACACAAAACATTCAGTACTTC
.,TRBJ2-2,TRBD1,TRBV19,CASSKTGGMGGELFF,TGTGCCAGTAGTAAGACAGGGGGAATGGGCGGGGAGCTGTTTTTT
.,TRBJ2-5,.,TRBV27,CASRFTGEGMTQYF,TGTGCCAGCAGGTTCACAGGGGAGGGTATGACCCAGTACTTC
.,TRBJ2-2,TRBD1,TRBV24-1,CATSDGLQGAGELFF,TGTGCCACCAGTGACGGATTACAGGGGGCCGGGGAGCTGTTTTTT
.,TRBJ1-1,.,TRBV30,CAWTKETVSYPEAFF,TGTGCCTGGACCAAGGAAACAGTGTCGTACCCTGAAGCTTTCTTT
.,TRBJ2-2,.,TRBV11-2,CASSWTRNTGELFF,TGTGCCAGCAGCTGGACAAGGAACACCGGGGAGCTGTTTTTT
.,TRBJ2-7,TRBD2,TRBV5-4,CASSSPGGDEQYF,TGTGCCAGCAGCTCCCCCGGGGGGGACGAGCAGTACTTC
.,TRBJ1-2,TRBD1,TRBV24-1,CATSGRGPNYGYTF,TGTGCCACCAGTGGCAGGGGGCCTAACTATGGCTACACCTTC
.,TRBJ1-4,TRBD1,TRBV2,CASRRPGQPTEKLFF,TGTGCCAGCAGACGTCCGGGACAGCCAACTGAAAAACTGTTTTTT
.,TRBJ1-2,.,TRBV6-5,CASRTGGLDGYTF,TGTGCCAGCAGAACCGGAGGTTTGGATGGCTACACCTTC
.,TRBJ1-1,.,TRBV21-1,CASNRDNNTEAFF,TGTGCCAGCAACAGGGACAATAACACTGAAGCTTTCTTT
.,TRBJ1-1,.,TRBV19,CASSTYMDREAFF,TGTGCCAGTAGTACCTACATGGATAGGGAAGCTTTCTTT
.,TRBJ2-7,TRBD2,TRBV4-2,CASSQDRELAGRDEQYF,TGTGCCAGCAGCCAAGATCGGGAACTAGCGGGAAGGGACGAGCAGTACTTC
.,TRBJ2-1,TRBD1,TRBV5-1,CASSSQGAEYNEQFF,TGCGCCAGCAGCTCGCAGGGGGCGGAATACAATGAGCAGTTCTTC
.,TRBJ2-7,.,TRBV2,CASSGLRTYEQYF,TGTGCCAGCAGTGGACTGAGAACCTACGAGCAGTACTTC
once,TRBJ2-2,.,TRBV24-1,CATSEADAFRGELFF,TGTGCCACCAGTGAAGCGGACGCGTTTCGTGGGGAGCTGTTTTTT
.,TRBJ1-3,TRBD1,TRBV28,CASQGAVAGNTIYF,TGTGCCAGCCAGGGGGCAGTGGCTGGAAACACCATATATTTT
.,TRBJ2-1,.,TRBV6-4,CASKQRETHSEQFF,TGTGCCAGCAAGCAGAGAGAAACTCACAGTGAGCAGTTCTTC